This paragraph covers one T cell receptor (beta chain) sequence. This clonotype has just a few counts. The antigen it recognizes is unknown. No clone much larger than this one lies a single base away; base qualities are absent. Receptor libraries were prepared by 5' RACE. The instrument was an Illumina HiSeq 2500. The second PCR ran for about 6 to 12 cycles and used a J-beta primer mix along with a sample-barcoded 5' primer. A template-switch 5' adaptor carrying 12 random nucleotides introduced a unique molecular identifier onto each TCR beta cDNA molecule. At least 3 million CDR3-containing paired-end reads were obtained from each sample. First-strand cDNA was synthesized from all RNA with the Mint cDNA synthesis kit, primed by a TRBC-specific oligonucleotide. All cDNA was treated with uracil-DNA glycosylase and then went through a first 18-cycle PCR with the universal primers M1SS and BC2_uni_R. Turning to the authors' computational methods: For normalization, 1 million high-quality reads, each with a distinct molecular identifier, were randomly selected from each sample. Instead of being binned into consensus sequences, reads with shared molecular identifiers were discarded. MiTCR, with a Q25 quality threshold and the strictest error-elimination algorithm, was used for CDR3 identification, clonotype clustering and error correction. A nonparametric unseen species model with Euler transformation was used to estimate lower-bound total TCR beta diversity. TCRdb reprocessing: public reads trimmed at Q25 with fastp, clones called with MiXCR, in-frame beta chains kept. Each CDR3 protein appears once, grouped with its most common genes and DNA. TCRdb, rather than the study authors, made the V and J calls. In all, the sample holds hundreds of thousands of distinct CDR3 sequences, and roughly half of those were seen once. The ten largest clones add up to about 13% of the sample.

The CDR3 holds 16 amino acids from the cysteine to the phenylalanine. Only the CDR3 portion is preserved as DNA: 48 bases, with reading frame beginning at the first base. Based on the germline V gene, the CDR1 and CDR2 sequences are KGHSH and LQKENI. The junction carries 12 bases between V and J, which are trimmed by 3 bases and 0 bases respectively. These data come from a study of blood T cells in healthy people across ages (dated by TCRdb to between 2014 and 2017). For context, the study as a whole: In model experiments, template switching captured about one uniquely barcoded TCR beta cDNA molecule for every two T cells. To avoid experimental bias, donors of different ages were spread randomly across the sequencing lanes. Age-related changes in TCR beta repertoire diversity were measured in the study by deep sequencing normalized with unique cDNA molecular identifiers. Using the same blood draw, the study looked at two additional independent replicas of 1 million unique cDNA reads for two donors, one aged 18 to 30 and the other aged 80 or older. The donors were split into four age groups: young (average roughly 15 years), middle-aged (39), aged (over 55) and long-lived (approximately 89).

Donors were a few dozen systemically healthy Caucasian individuals from Russia aged roughly 6 to 100 years. Around 9.7 milliliters of peripheral blood were collected from each donor into EDTA-treated Vacutainer tubes. Ficoll-Paque density-gradient centrifugation was used to isolate PBMCs, with at least 6.5 million per sample. Trizol reagent was used to extract total RNA from PBMCs, with at least 6 micrograms per sample. The percentages of naive CD45RAhigh/CD27high T cells were determined by flow cytometry on a PBMC aliquot from every donor. The research as a whole found: Bulk unsorted PBMC profiling prevented conclusive comparison of naive and antigen-experienced compartments. Estimates of total diversity based on one million sequenced T cells were considered lower bounds and underestimates. Donor CMV infection status was unknown, potentially confounding age-related changes in expanded clonotypes. As age increased, observed TCR beta diversity per million T cells dropped in a roughly linear way, and a significant reduction was already evident by age 40. The long-lived group showed more naive CD4+ T cells, fewer expanded clones and increased TCR diversity than the aged group, suggesting age selection. There was a strong correlation between observed TCR beta diversity and the percentage of naive T cells measured by flow cytometry.

This clonotype originated in a woman aged 80 or older in good health. The chain joins TRBV18 to TRBJ1-5; the D gene assignment is ambiguous. The sequencing input was blood. The DNA reads as follows: TGTGCCAGCTCACCGAGTTCCGGACGTAGCAATCAGCCCCAGCATTTT. Its protein reads: CASSPSSGRSNQPQHF.